These T cell receptor beta chains were read from a single sample in a study of PD-L1 blockade in urothelial cancer. Clones were sequenced by immunoSEQ multiplex PCR, and TCRdb holds only the in-frame ones, with some missing. Of under 70,000 clones listed, about 81% are singletons. The sequencing used PBMCs, collected around atezolizumab (anti-PD-L1) treatment. The origin of the receptors is a man between 65 and 79 years old with urothelial cancer. Each CDR3 is given with its conserved first and last residue. D genes are given only for firm matches. Size values are once, few and many counts, or a class for expanded clones, and some rows have none.

d_call clone_size j_call v_call cdr3_nt cdr3_aa
- - TRBJ1-2 TRBV4-1 TGCGCCAGCAGCCAAGAATTGGGGGGAAACTATGGCTACACCTTC CASSQELGGNYGYTF
- - TRBJ1-5 TRBV5-6 TGTGCCAGCAGCTTGGGCCCGGTCAATCAGCCCCAGCATTTT CASSLGPVNQPQHF
- few TRBJ1-5 TRBV6-6 TGTGCCAGCAGTTACTGGGCAGGGGGCAATCAGCCCCAGCATTTT CASSYWAGGNQPQHF
TRBD1 - TRBJ2-1 TRBV6-1 TGTGCCAGCAGGGCGGCAGGGGGCTCATGGAATGAGCAGTTCTTC CASRAAGGSWNEQFF
- - TRBJ2-7 TRBV6-1 TGTGCCAGCAGGGGGTTAGCGGCTACCTACGAGCAGTACTTC CASRGLAATYEQYF
TRBD1 few TRBJ2-7 TRBV28 TGTGCCAGCAGGGGACAGGGACGCTACGAGCAGTACTTC CASRGQGRYEQYF
TRBD1 - TRBJ1-2 TRBV18 TGTGCCAGCTCACCAGACAGGGTCTATGGCTACACCTTC CASSPDRVYGYTF
TRBD1 - TRBJ2-2 TRBV19 TGTGCCAGTAGTTGGGACAGGGTGGGCGGGGAGCTGTTTTTT CASSWDRVGGELFF
TRBD2 once TRBJ2-3 TRBV2 TGTGCCAGCAGCGCTTCGACTAGCGGGAGTAGCACAGATACGCAGTATTTT CASSASTSGSSTDTQYF
- many TRBJ1-2 TRBV2 TGTGCCAGCAGTGCTAGGCGGGAACCTAACTATGGCTACACCTTC CASSARREPNYGYTF
- few TRBJ2-1 TRBV7-9 TGTGCCAGCAGCTTAGTCAGTCCCCATGAGCAGTTCTTC CASSLVSPHEQFF
- - TRBJ1-1 TRBV19 TGTGCCAGTAGTATAGAGACAGCCAACACTGAAGCTTTCTTT CASSIETANTEAFF
- - TRBJ1-5 TRBV5-1 TGCGCCAGCAGCGCCGACTTGAATCAGCCCCAGCATTTT CASSADLNQPQHF
TRBD1 - TRBJ1-2 TRBV10-3 TGTGCCATCAGTGAGTCGTACGGGACAGGTTCAATGGAAGGCTACACCTTC CAISESYGTGSMEGYTF